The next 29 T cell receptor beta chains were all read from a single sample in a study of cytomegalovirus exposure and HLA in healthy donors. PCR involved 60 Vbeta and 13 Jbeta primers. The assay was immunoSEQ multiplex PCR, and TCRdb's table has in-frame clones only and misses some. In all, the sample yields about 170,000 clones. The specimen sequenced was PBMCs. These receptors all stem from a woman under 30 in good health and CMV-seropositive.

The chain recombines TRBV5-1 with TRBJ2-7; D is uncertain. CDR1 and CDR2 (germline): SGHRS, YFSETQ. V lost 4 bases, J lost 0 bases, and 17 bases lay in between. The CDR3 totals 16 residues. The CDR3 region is CASSPQPVTSSYEQYF. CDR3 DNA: TGCGCCAGCAGCCCCCAACCCGTAACGAGCTCCTACGAGCAGTACTTC.

CDR3 DNA sequence: TGTGCCAGCGGCCCCCTCCCTAGCGGGATGTCCTACGAGCAGTACTTC. Translating gives CASGPLPSGMSYEQYF. The chain couples TRBV2 to TRBJ2-7, with 9 bases matching TRBD2. Germline CDR1 reads SNHLY; CDR2 reads FYNNEI. Losses at the gene ends were 8 bases for V and 1 base for J; bases not matched to a gene: 12. The CDR3 sequence is 16 residues long. Combining the CDR3 with reference TRBV2 and TRBJ2-7 gives the whole variable domain EPEVTQTPSHQVTQMGQEVILRCVPISNHLYFYWYRQILGQKVEFLVSFYNNEISEKSEIFDDQFSVERPDGSNFTLKIRSTKLEDSAMYFCASGPLPSGMSYEQYFGPGTRLTVT.

CDR3 sequence (DNA): TGTGCCAGCAGTTACAGGCAGGGCCGGAGTTCACCCCTCCACTTT. This encodes CASSYRQGRSSPLHF. V and J are TRBV6-5 and TRBJ1-6; D possibly corresponds to TRBD1 (5 bases). V was clipped by 2 bases and J by 9 bases, with 14 bases between them. CDR3 length: 15 amino acids. Germline V gives CDR1 MNHEY, CDR2 SVGAGI.

CDR3 loop: CASSDGTENSPLHF. The CDR3 region has the DNA TGTGCCAGCAGTGATGGGACAGAGAATTCACCCCTCCACTTT. V usage is TRBV6-1 and J usage is TRBJ1-6, with 7 bases aligning to TRBD1. Per germline, CDR1 MNHNS and CDR2 SASEGT. The CDR3 loop spans 14 amino acids. Losses at the gene ends were 3 bases for V and 7 bases for J; bases not matched to a gene: 3.

CDR3 DNA sequence: TGTGCCATTAACCTCGGGGGGACTAGCACAGATACGCAGTATTTT. Amino acid sequence: CAINLGGTSTDTQYF. The rearrangement uses TRBV10-3 and TRBJ2-3; 7 nucleotides line up with TRBD2. The CDR3 runs 15 residues. Germline CDR1 reads ENHRY; CDR2 reads SYGVKD. The trim removed 9 bases at V and 0 bases at J, leaving 9 bases unmatched.

Written as DNA, the CDR3 is TGTGCCAGCAGCTTGTCGGGAGGACAGCCCCAGCATTTT. Its protein product is CASSLSGGQPQHF. V usage is TRBV5-4 and J usage is TRBJ1-5; D not resolved. The CDR3 is made up of 13 amino acids. The germline CDR1 and CDR2 sequences are SGHNT and YYREEE (reference sequence). V dropped 1 base and J dropped 7 bases, with 9 bases sitting between them.

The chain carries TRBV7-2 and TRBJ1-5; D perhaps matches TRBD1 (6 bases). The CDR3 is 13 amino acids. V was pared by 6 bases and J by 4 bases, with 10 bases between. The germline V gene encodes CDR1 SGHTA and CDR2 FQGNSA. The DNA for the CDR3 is TGTGCCAGCAGTACGGACAGAAATCAGCCCCAGCATTTT. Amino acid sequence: CASSTDRNQPQHF.

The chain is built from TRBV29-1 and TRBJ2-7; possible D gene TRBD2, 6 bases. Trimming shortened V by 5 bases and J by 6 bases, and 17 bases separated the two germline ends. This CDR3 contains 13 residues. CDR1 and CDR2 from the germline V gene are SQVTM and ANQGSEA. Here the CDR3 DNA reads TGCAGCGTTCCCGGGACTTCCTCGGGCGAGCAGTACTTC. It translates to CSVPGTSSGEQYF.

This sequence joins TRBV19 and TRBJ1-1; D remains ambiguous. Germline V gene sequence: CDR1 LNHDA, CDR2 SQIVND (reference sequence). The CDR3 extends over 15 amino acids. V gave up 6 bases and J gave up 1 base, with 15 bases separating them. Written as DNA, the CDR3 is TGTGCCAGTAGAAAGACGCCCGGGAAGAACACTGAAGCTTTCTTT. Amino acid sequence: CASRKTPGKNTEAFF.

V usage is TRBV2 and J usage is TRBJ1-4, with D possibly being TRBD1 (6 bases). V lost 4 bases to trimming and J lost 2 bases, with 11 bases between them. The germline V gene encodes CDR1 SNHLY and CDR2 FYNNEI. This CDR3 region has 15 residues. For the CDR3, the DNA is TGTGCCAGCAGTGGGGACACAAGGACTAATGAAAAACTGTTTTTT. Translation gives CASSGDTRTNEKLFF.

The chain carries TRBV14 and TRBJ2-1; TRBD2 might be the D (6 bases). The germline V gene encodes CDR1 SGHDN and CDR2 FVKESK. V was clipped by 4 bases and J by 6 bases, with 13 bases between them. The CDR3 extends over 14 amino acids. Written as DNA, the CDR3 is TGTGCCAGCAGCCTTGTTGCGGGGAGCAATGAGCAGTTCTTC. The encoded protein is CASSLVAGSNEQFF.

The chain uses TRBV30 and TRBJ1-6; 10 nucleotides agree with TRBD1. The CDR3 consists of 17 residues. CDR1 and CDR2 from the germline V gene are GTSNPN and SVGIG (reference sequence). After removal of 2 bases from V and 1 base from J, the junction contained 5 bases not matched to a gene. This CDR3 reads CAWSSGQGGSYNSPLHF. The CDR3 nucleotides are TGTGCCTGGAGTTCCGGACAGGGGGGTTCCTATAATTCACCCCTCCACTTT.

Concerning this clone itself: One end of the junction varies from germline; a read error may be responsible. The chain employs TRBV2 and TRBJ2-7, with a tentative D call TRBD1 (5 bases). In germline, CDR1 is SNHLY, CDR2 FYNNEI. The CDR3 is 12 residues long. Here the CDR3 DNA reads TGTGCCAGCAGTCAGAGGCTGGGGCCGTTTGACTTC. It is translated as CASSQRLGPFDF.

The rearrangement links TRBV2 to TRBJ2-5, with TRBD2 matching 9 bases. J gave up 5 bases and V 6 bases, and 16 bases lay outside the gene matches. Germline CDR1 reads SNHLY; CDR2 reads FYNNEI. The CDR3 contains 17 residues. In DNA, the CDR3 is TGTGCCAGCAGCTTGGCTTCTAGCGGGATGTCAGGGGAGACCCAGTACTTC. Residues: CASSLASSGMSGETQYF.

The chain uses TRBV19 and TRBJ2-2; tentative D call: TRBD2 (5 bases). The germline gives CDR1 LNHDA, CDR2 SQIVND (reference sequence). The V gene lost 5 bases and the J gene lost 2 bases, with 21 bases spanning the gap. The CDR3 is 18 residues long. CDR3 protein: CASSAPPYERPNTGELFF. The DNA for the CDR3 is TGTGCCAGTAGTGCACCCCCGTACGAGCGGCCCAACACCGGGGAGCTGTTTTTT.

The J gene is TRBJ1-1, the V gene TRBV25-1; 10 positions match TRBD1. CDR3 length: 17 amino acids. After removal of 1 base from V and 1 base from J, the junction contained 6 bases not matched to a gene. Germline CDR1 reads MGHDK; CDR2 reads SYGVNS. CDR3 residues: CASSELVGDRGNTEAFF. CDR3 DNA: TGTGCCAGCAGTGAATTGGTAGGGGACAGGGGGAACACTGAAGCTTTCTTT.

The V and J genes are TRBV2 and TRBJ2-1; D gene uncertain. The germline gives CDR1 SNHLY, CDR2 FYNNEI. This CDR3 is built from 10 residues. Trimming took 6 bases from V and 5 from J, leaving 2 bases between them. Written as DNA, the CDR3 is TGTGCCAGCAGCAACAATGAGCAGTTCTTC. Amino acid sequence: CASSNNEQFF.

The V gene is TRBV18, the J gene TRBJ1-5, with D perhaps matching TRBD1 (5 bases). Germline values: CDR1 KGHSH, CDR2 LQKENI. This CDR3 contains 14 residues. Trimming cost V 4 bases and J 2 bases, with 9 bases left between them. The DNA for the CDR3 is TGTGCCAGCTCACTGGGAGGGGGCAATCAGCCCCAGCATTTT. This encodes CASSLGGGNQPQHF.

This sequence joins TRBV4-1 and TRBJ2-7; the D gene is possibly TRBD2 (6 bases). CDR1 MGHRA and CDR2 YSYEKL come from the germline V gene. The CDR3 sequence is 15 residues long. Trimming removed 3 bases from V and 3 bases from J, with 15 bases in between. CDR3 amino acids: CASSQLLQAGYEQYF. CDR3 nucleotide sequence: TGCGCCAGCAGCCAGCTACTGCAAGCGGGCTACGAGCAGTACTTC.

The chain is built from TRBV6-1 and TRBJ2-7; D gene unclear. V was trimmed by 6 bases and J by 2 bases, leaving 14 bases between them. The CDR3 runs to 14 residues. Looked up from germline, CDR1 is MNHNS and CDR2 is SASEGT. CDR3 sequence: CASRAVAETYEQYF. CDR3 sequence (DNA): TGTGCCAGCAGGGCCGTGGCGGAGACCTACGAGCAGTACTTC.

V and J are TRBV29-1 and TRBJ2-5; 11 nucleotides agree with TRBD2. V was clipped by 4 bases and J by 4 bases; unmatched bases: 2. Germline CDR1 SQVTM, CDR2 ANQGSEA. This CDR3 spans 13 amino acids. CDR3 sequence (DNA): TGCAGCGTTGTACTAGCGGGAGTAGAGACCCAGTACTTC. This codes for CSVVLAGVETQYF.

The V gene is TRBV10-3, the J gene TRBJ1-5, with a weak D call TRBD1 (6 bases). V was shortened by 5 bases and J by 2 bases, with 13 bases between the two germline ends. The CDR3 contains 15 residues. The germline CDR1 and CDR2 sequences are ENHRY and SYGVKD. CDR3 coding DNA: TGTGCCATCAGTTACAGGGAAGGGGGCAATCAGCCCCAGCATTTT. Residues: CAISYREGGNQPQHF.

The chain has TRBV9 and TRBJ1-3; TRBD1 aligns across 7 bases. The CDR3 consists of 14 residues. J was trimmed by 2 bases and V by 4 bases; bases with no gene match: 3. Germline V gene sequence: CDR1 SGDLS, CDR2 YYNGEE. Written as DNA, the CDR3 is TGTGCCAGCAGCCCCCAGGGGGCTGGAAACACCATATATTTT. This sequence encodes CASSPQGAGNTIYF.

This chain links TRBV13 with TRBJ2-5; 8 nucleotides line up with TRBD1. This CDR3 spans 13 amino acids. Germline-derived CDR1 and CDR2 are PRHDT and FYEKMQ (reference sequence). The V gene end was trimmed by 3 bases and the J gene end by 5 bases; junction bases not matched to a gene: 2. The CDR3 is CASSFSGGETQYF. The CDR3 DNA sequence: TGTGCCAGCAGCTTCTCAGGGGGCGAGACCCAGTACTTC.

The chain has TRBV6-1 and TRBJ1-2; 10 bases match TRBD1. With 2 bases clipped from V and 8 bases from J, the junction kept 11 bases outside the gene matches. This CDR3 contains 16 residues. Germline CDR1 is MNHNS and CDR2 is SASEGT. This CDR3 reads CASSERRGQGWWGYTF. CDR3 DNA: TGTGCCAGCAGTGAACGGAGGGGACAGGGGTGGTGGGGCTACACCTTC.

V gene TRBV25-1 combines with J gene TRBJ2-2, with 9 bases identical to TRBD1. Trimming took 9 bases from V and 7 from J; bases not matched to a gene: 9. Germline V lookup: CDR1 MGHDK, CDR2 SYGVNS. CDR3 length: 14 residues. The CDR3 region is CASRTGVMYGELFF. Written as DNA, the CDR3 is TGTGCCAGTAGGACAGGGGTAATGTACGGGGAGCTGTTTTTT.

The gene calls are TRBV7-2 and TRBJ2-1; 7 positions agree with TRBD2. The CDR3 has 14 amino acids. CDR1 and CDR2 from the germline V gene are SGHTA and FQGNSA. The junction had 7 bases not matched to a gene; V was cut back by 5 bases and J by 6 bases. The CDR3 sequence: CASSPRWGGNEQFF. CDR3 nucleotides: TGTGCCAGCAGCCCGAGGTGGGGGGGCAATGAGCAGTTCTTC. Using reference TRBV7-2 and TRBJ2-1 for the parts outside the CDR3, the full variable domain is GAGVSQSPSNKVTEKGKDVELRCDPISGHTALYWYRQSLGQGLEFLIYFQGNSAPDKSGLPSDRFSAERTGGSVSTLTIQRTQQEDSAVYLCASSPRWGGNEQFFGPGTRLTVL.

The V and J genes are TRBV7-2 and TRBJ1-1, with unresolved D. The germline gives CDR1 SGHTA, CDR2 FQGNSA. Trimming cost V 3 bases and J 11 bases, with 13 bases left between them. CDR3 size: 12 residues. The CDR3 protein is CASSLRAEVAFF. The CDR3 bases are TGTGCCAGCAGCTTGAGGGCGGAGGTTGCTTTCTTT. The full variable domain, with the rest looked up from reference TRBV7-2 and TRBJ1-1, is GAGVSQSPSNKVTEKGKDVELRCDPISGHTALYWYRQSLGQGLEFLIYFQGNSAPDKSGLPSDRFSAERTGGSVSTLTIQRTQQEDSAVYLCASSLRAEVAFFGQGTRLTVV.

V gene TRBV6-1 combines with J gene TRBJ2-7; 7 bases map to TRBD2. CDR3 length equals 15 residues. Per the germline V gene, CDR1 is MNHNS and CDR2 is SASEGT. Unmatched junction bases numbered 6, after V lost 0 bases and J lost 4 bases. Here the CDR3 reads CASSEAGPSGYEQYF. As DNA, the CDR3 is TGTGCCAGCAGTGAAGCAGGGCCTAGCGGATACGAGCAGTACTTC.